The 29 T cell receptor beta chains below come from one sample, sequenced in a study of OX40 agonist ivuxolimab in advanced cancers. Generated by immunoSEQ multiplex PCR, the TCRdb table keeps only in-frame clones and is missing some. The top ten hold about 5% of the sample, which has some 59,000 clones, under 90% seen once. The sample consisted of CD4+ or CD8+ T cells sorted from blood, taken in a trial of the OX40 agonist ivuxolimab. These receptors were collected from an adult with an advanced solid tumor such as melanoma, head and neck, liver or kidney cancer.

The V gene is TRBV18, the J gene TRBJ2-3, with 9 bases lining up with TRBD1. Germline V gene lookup returns CDR1 KGHSH and CDR2 LQKENI. There are 14 residues in the CDR3. The V segment lost 3 bases and the J segment 11 bases; nucleotides outside the gene matches: 9. This chain's CDR3 is CASSPRQGEFGQYF. The CDR3, as DNA: TGTGCCAGCTCACCCAGACAGGGGGAATTTGGGCAGTATTTT.

A single count supports this clone. J is TRBJ1-1 and V is TRBV4-1, with D possibly being TRBD1 (5 bases). The ends were cut back, 5 bases at V and 10 bases at J, with 14 bases in the middle. In germline, CDR1 is MGHRA, CDR2 YSYEKL. The CDR3 loop spans 12 amino acids. DNA of the CDR3: TGCGCCAGCAGCGCGGGGGTGGGGGGAGCTTTCTTT. Amino acid sequence: CASSAGVGGAFF.

The chain links TRBV6-1 to TRBJ1-1; D is ambiguous. Trimming took 6 bases from V and 0 from J, leaving 8 bases between them. The CDR3 loop spans 13 amino acids. Germline values: CDR1 MNHNS, CDR2 SASEGT. CDR3: CASSVRLNTEAFF. The CDR3 bases are TGTGCCAGCAGCGTCCGGCTGAACACTGAAGCTTTCTTT.

CDR3 coding DNA: TGCAGCGTGGCCTCGGAGCGGGGGGGCCCGGTTGAGCAGTTCTTC. This encodes CSVASERGGPVEQFF. The V call is TRBV29-1, the J call TRBJ2-1; the match to TRBD2 covers 10 bases. V shed 6 bases, J shed 9 bases, and the junction held 14 bases outside the gene matches. The CDR3 is 15 amino acids. Germline V gene data show CDR1 as SQVTM and CDR2 as ANQGSEA.

This clone was seen once. As DNA, the CDR3 is TGTGCCAGCAGTCTAGGGACAGCGTTACCGATTGGCCCGGTGTACGAGCAGTACTTC. Translation: CASSLGTALPIGPVYEQYF. The chain carries TRBV28 and TRBJ2-7, with 7 bases identical to TRBD1. The CDR3 runs to 19 residues. V lost 5 bases, J lost 4 bases, and 23 bases stayed unmatched. Germline CDR1 and CDR2: MDHEN and SYDVKM.

The chain uses TRBV5-1 and TRBJ1-1; 9 bases align to TRBD1. Trimming took 7 bases from V and 8 from J; bases not matched to a gene: 6. CDR3 length: 12 amino acids. Germline CDR1 is SGHRS and CDR2 is YFSETQ. Here the CDR3 DNA reads TGCGCCAGCTCACCCGGGACAGGGGAAGCTTTCTTT. It yields the protein CASSPGTGEAFF.

V gene TRBV5-1 combines with J gene TRBJ2-7, with D perhaps matching TRBD2 (5 bases). Germline V gene sequence: CDR1 SGHRS, CDR2 YFSETQ. This CDR3 comprises 14 residues. V was pared by 1 base and J by 3 bases, with 11 bases between. CDR3 protein: CASSLRGSVYEQYF. CDR3 DNA sequence: TGCGCCAGCAGCTTGAGAGGGTCCGTCTACGAGCAGTACTTC.

V usage is TRBV15 and J usage is TRBJ1-5, with a weak D call TRBD1 (5 bases). The ends were cut back, 6 bases at V and 4 bases at J, with 7 bases in the middle. The CDR3 has 12 amino acids. Germline V lookup: CDR1 LNHNV, CDR2 YYDKDF (reference sequence). The CDR3 sequence: CATRGENQPQHF. DNA of the CDR3: TGTGCCACCAGAGGGGAGAATCAGCCCCAGCATTTT.

J is TRBJ1-6 and V is TRBV5-5; D is perhaps TRBD1 (6 bases). V lost 3 bases and J lost 5, with 12 bases in between. The germline V gene has CDR1 SGHKS and CDR2 YYEKEE (reference sequence). The CDR3 has 15 amino acids. Here the CDR3 reads CASSSSDRNNSPLHF. The DNA for the CDR3 is TGTGCCAGCAGCTCGTCTGACAGGAATAATTCACCCCTCCACTTT.

On this clone: This may be a read error, as it is one base from a much larger clone. This same CDR3 is encoded by further DNA sequences in the sample. This chain uses TRBV6-6 with TRBJ2-5; no firm D call. The germline CDR1 and CDR2 sequences are MNHNY and SVGAGI (reference sequence). The CDR3 contains 13 residues. V was cut by 5 bases and J by 0 bases, with 7 bases left in between. CDR3 sequence: CASSRANQETQYF. In nucleotides, the CDR3 is TGTGCCAGCAGTCGGGCGAACCAAGAGACCCAGTACTTC.

Details on this clone: Other DNA sequences of this sample code for an identical CDR3. V is TRBV19 and J is TRBJ2-1; 7 nucleotides match TRBD2. Germline V gene lookup returns CDR1 LNHDA and CDR2 SQIVND (reference sequence). This CDR3 has 16 residues. The junction had 12 bases not matched to a gene; V was cut back by 1 base and J by 9 bases. The CDR3 bases are TGTGCCAGTAGTATAGGGCGGGGCGGGAGACGAGGTGAGCAGTTCTTC. As protein: CASSIGRGGRRGEQFF.

CDR3 loop: CATSSSLGQGNEKLFF. The CDR3 DNA sequence: TGTGCCACCAGCAGCAGCCTCGGACAGGGAAATGAAAAACTGTTTTTT. V and J are TRBV15 and TRBJ1-4; 8 bases match TRBD1. V was pared by 3 bases and J by 5 bases, with 8 bases of the junction left unmatched. Germline-derived CDR1 and CDR2 are LNHNV and YYDKDF (reference sequence). This CDR3 has 16 amino acids.

The chain recombines TRBV10-1 with TRBJ2-1; D gene ambiguous. V shed 0 bases and J shed 4 bases, with 4 bases lying between them. The germline V gene encodes CDR1 WNHNN and CDR2 SYGVQD (reference sequence). This CDR3 spans 13 amino acids. CDR3 nucleotide sequence: TGCGCCAGCAGTGAGTCGTTGTACAATGAGCAGTTCTTC. Protein sequence: CASSESLYNEQFF.

V is TRBV6-5 and J is TRBJ2-7; D is unresolved. This CDR3 spans 13 amino acids. Germline values: CDR1 MNHEY, CDR2 SVGAGI. V shed 6 bases and J shed 2 bases, with 11 bases lying between them. CDR3 sequence reads: CASRRAGAYEQYF. CDR3 bases: TGTGCCAGCAGAAGGGCAGGAGCCTACGAGCAGTACTTC.

The chain employs TRBV14 and TRBJ1-4, with D maybe TRBD1 (6 bases). The CDR3 is 15 residues long. CDR1 is SGHDN and CDR2 is FVKESK in the germline V gene. V was cut by 6 bases and J by 0 bases, with 11 bases left in between. This chain's CDR3 is CASSRDTATNEKLFF. The CDR3 nucleotides are TGTGCCAGCAGTCGGGACACCGCAACTAATGAAAAACTGTTTTTT.

V gene TRBV15 combines with J gene TRBJ1-1; D is ambiguous. This CDR3 has 16 amino acids. With 0 bases removed from V and 2 bases from J, the gap between germline ends came to 13 bases. Germline loops: CDR1 LNHNV, CDR2 YYDKDF (reference sequence). CDR3 loop: CATSRDPPAPNTEAFF. The CDR3 DNA follows: TGTGCCACCAGCAGAGATCCCCCCGCCCCTAACACTGAAGCTTTCTTT.

The gene calls are TRBV9 and TRBJ1-3; a possible D gene is TRBD1 (5 bases). CDR1 SGDLS and CDR2 YYNGEE come from the germline V gene. V was pared by 4 bases and J by 2 bases, with 13 bases between. This CDR3 is built from 15 residues. CDR3 bases: TGTGCCAGCAGCCCCTCCGCAGGGCCTGGAAACACCATATATTTT. It codes for CASSPSAGPGNTIYF. The variable domain in full, with the rest retrieved from reference TRBV9 and TRBJ1-3, is DSGVTQTPKHLITATGQRVTLRCSPRSGDLSVYWYQQSLDQGLQFLIQYYNGEERAKGNILERFSAQQFPDLHSELNLSSLELGDSALYFCASSPSAGPGNTIYFGEGSWLTVV.

The chain is built from TRBV15 and TRBJ2-1, with D uncertain. The CDR3 covers 11 residues. In germline, CDR1 is LNHNV, CDR2 YYDKDF (reference sequence). Trimming removed 4 bases at V and 9 bases at J, with 7 bases between. The CDR3 region has the DNA TGTGCCACCAGCAAGGCTTTTGAGCAGTTCTTC. Amino acid sequence: CATSKAFEQFF.

The gene calls are TRBV9 and TRBJ1-1; D is possibly TRBD1 (5 bases). From germline, CDR1 is SGDLS and CDR2 YYNGEE. This CDR3 has 14 amino acids. V lost 5 bases, J lost 4 bases, and 15 bases lay in between. The CDR3, as DNA: TGTGCCAGCAGAGCCGGGACCCAGGGCACTGAAGCTTTCTTT. Protein sequence: CASRAGTQGTEAFF. The complete variable domain, with remaining parts taken from reference TRBV9 and TRBJ1-1, reads DSGVTQTPKHLITATGQRVTLRCSPRSGDLSVYWYQQSLDQGLQFLIQYYNGEERAKGNILERFSAQQFPDLHSELNLSSLELGDSALYFCASRAGTQGTEAFFGQGTRLTVV.

The chain combines TRBV9 with TRBJ2-1, with a tentative D call TRBD2 (6 bases). CDR3 length: 15 residues. From germline, CDR1 is SGDLS and CDR2 YYNGEE. V gave up 2 bases and J gave up 7 bases, with 16 bases separating them. The CDR3 is CASSVEGASWNEQFF. The CDR3 DNA sequence: TGTGCCAGCAGCGTGGAGGGAGCTAGTTGGAATGAGCAGTTCTTC.

The rearrangement uses TRBV19 and TRBJ2-5; the D gene is possibly TRBD2 (6 bases). Germline lookup yields CDR1 LNHDA and CDR2 SQIVND (reference sequence). The CDR3 length is 12 residues. V was trimmed by 7 bases and J by 7 bases, leaving 13 bases between them. The CDR3 coding sequence is TGTGCCAGTAACCGGGCCGGGGGGACCCAGTACTTC. Translation: CASNRAGGTQYF.

The chain carries TRBV6-5 and TRBJ2-7; D unresolved. In germline, CDR1 is MNHEY, CDR2 SVGAGI. The CDR3 length is 11 residues. V was clipped by 6 bases and J by 3 bases, with 6 bases between them. The CDR3 nucleotides are TGTGCCAGCAGAAGGTTCTACGAGCAGTACTTC. Its translation: CASRRFYEQYF.

V is TRBV15 and J is TRBJ2-5, with D unclear. The CDR3 runs 12 residues. Germline lookup yields CDR1 LNHNV and CDR2 YYDKDF (reference sequence). Trimming stripped 0 bases from V and 7 bases from J, with 6 bases between. CDR3 in amino acids: CATSRDRGTQYF. DNA for the CDR3: TGTGCCACCAGCAGAGATCGAGGGACCCAGTACTTC.

V gene TRBV5-4 combines with J gene TRBJ1-1; TRBD1 agrees at 9 bases. CDR3 length: 13 amino acids. Germline lookup yields CDR1 SGHNT and CDR2 YYREEE (reference sequence). The J segment lost 6 bases and the V segment lost 3 bases, leaving 3 bases of the junction unmatched. CDR3 DNA: TGTGCCAGCAGCTGGAGACAGGGGGCTGAAGCTTTCTTT. Translating gives CASSWRQGAEAFF.

V gene TRBV9 combines with J gene TRBJ2-7, with D uncertain. The CDR3 contains 10 residues. CDR1 is SGDLS, CDR2 YYNGEE, per germline. V was trimmed by 8 bases and J by 9 bases, leaving 12 bases between them. CDR3 sequence: CASLGCWQYF. DNA for the CDR3: TGTGCCAGTTTGGGGTGTTGGCAGTACTTC.

The CDR3 loop is CASSLMSGEVTEAFF. CDR3 in DNA: TGTGCCAGCAGCTTAATGTCAGGGGAAGTCACTGAAGCTTTCTTT. The chain has TRBV7-6 and TRBJ1-1, with D tentatively TRBD1 (6 bases). From germline, CDR1 is SGHVS and CDR2 FNYEAQ. The V gene lost 2 bases and the J gene lost 4 bases, with 14 bases spanning the gap. The CDR3 is 15 amino acids.

This sequence joins TRBV12-5 and TRBJ2-5; TRBD1 matches 10 bases. J lost 4 bases, V lost 5 bases, and 4 bases had no gene match. CDR1 LGHNT and CDR2 FRNRAP come from the germline V gene. There are 14 residues in the CDR3. The CDR3 region has the DNA TGTGCTAGTGGTCCCGGGACAGGGGTAGAGACCCAGTACTTC. Residues: CASGPGTGVETQYF.

The chain couples TRBV4-2 to TRBJ1-2, with 11 bases fitting TRBD1. Germline V lookup: CDR1 LGHNA, CDR2 YNFKEQ. The junction had 11 bases not matched to a gene; V was cut back by 5 bases and J by 3 bases. The CDR3 loop spans 17 amino acids. The DNA of the CDR3 is TGTGCCAGCAGCTCAAGGACAGGGGGCGGAGGGGACTATGGCTACACCTTC. Translating gives CASSSRTGGGGDYGYTF.

The J gene is TRBJ1-6, the V gene TRBV25-1; possible D gene TRBD1, 5 bases. With 6 bases removed from V and 7 bases from J, the gap between germline ends came to 7 bases. Germline V gives CDR1 MGHDK, CDR2 SYGVNS. The CDR3 runs 12 residues. The CDR3: CASRGPNSPLHF. Written as DNA, the CDR3 is TGTGCCAGCAGGGGACCCAATTCACCCCTCCACTTT.